This record looks at one T cell receptor (beta chain) sequence and its context. Its antigen is not identified. These data are taken from a study of cytomegalovirus exposure and HLA in healthy donors. For the study at large: Previous work identified around 120 million unique TCR beta sequences from 200 million or so T cells. Study-wide points: A reported reduction in N-insertions relative to the approximately 670-donor mean was seen in an Asian-associated ancestry cluster in a later analysis.

When sampled, the donors appeared nominally healthy, though they likely had unrecorded immune exposures. A multiplex PCR was run with 60 Vbeta primers and 13 Jbeta primers. The protocol was immunoSEQ multiplex PCR, while the TCRdb copy is restricted to in-frame clones and leaves out a portion. The table has 210,000 or so clones, approximately 81% seen once. The sequenced material came from PBMCs. The sequence came from a human donor in good health.

CDR3 sequence: CASSQSPGQGSYEQYF. In nucleotides, the CDR3 is TGCGCCAGCAGCCAAAGTCCGGGACAGGGATCCTACGAGCAGTACTTC. The chain recombines TRBV4-1 with TRBJ2-7, with 9 bases matching TRBD1. CDR1 and CDR2 from the germline V gene are MGHRA and YSYEKL. The V segment lost 2 bases and the J segment 1 base; nucleotides outside the gene matches: 6. The CDR3 contains 16 residues.